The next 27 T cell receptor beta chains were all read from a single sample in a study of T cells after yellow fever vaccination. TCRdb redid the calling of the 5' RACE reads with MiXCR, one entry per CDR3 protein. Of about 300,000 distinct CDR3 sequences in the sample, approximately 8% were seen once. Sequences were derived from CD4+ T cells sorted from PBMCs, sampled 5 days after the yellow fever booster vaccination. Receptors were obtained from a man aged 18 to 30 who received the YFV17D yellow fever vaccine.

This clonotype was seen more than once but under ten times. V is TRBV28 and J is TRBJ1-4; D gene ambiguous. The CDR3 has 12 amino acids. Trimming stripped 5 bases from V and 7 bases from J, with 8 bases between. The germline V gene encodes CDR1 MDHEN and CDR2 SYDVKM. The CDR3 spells CASSAPAEKLFF. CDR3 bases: TGTGCCAGCAGTGCCCCGGCTGAAAAACTGTTTTTT. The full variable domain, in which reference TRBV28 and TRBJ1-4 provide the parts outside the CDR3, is DVKVTQSSRYLVKRTGEKVFLECVQDMDHENMFWYRQDPGLGLRLIYFSYDVKMKEKGDIPEGYSVSREKKERFSLILESASTNQTSMYLCASSAPAEKLFFGSGTQLSVL.

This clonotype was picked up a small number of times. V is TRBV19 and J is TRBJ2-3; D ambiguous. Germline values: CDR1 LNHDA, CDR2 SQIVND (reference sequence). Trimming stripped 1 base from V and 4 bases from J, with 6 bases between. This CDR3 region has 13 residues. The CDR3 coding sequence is TGTGCCAGTAGTATAGTAGTGGCAGATACGCAGTATTTT. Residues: CASSIVVADTQYF.

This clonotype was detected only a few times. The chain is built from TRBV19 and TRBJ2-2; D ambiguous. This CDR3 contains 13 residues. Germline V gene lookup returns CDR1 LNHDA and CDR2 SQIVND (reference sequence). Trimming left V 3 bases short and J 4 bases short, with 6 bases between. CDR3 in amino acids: CASSIWSTGELFF. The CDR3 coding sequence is TGTGCCAGTAGTATTTGGAGCACCGGGGAGCTGTTTTTT.

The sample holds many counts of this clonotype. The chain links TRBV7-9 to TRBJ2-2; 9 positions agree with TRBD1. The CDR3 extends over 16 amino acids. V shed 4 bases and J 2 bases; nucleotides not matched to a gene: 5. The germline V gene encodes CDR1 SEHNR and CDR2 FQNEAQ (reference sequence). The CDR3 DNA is TGTGCCAGCAGCTCCCCGGGACAGGGCAACACCGGGGAGCTGTTTTTT. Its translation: CASSSPGQGNTGELFF.

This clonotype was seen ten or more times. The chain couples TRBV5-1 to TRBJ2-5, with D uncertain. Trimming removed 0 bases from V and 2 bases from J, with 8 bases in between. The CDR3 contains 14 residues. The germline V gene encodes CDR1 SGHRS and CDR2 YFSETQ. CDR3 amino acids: CASSLGRTQETQYF. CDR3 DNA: TGCGCCAGCAGCTTGGGACGCACTCAAGAGACCCAGTACTTC.

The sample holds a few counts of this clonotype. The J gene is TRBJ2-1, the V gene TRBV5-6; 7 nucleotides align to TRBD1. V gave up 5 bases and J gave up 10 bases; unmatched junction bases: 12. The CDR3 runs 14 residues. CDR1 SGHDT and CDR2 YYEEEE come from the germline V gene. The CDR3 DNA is TGTGCCAGCAGGGGAACAGGGGTGAGTAGGGAGCAGTTCTTC. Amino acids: CASRGTGVSREQFF.

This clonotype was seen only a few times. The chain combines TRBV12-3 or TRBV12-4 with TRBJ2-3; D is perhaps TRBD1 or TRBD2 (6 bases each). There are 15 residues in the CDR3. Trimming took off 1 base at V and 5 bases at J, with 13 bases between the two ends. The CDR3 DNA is TGTGCCAGCAGTTTAGGGGTCGGGGGCATAGATACGCAGTATTTT. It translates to CASSLGVGGIDTQYF.

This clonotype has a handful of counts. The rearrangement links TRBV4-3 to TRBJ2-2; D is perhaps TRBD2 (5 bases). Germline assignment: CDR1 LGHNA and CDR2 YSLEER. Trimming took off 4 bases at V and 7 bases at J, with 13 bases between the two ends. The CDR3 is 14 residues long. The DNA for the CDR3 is TGCGCCAGCAGCCGGAATCGGGATAACGGGGAGCTGTTTTTT. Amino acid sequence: CASSRNRDNGELFF.

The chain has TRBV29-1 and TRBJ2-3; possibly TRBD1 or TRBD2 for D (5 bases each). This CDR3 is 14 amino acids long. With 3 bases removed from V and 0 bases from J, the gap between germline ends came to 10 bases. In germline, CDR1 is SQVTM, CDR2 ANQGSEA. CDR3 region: CSVDGDPSTDTQYF. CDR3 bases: TGCAGCGTTGATGGGGACCCTAGCACAGATACGCAGTATTTT.

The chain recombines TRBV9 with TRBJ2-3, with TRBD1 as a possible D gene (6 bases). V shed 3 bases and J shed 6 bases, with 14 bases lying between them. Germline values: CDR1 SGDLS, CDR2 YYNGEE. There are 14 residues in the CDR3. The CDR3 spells CASSDPGTRDTQYF. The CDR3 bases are TGTGCCAGCAGCGACCCCGGGACACGGGATACGCAGTATTTT.

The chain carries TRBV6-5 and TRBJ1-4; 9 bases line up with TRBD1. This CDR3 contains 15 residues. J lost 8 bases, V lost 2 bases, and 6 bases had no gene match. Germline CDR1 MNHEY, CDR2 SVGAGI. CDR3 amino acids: CASSYRDRAGEKLFF. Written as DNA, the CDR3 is TGTGCCAGCAGTTACCGGGACAGGGCCGGAGAAAAACTGTTTTTT.

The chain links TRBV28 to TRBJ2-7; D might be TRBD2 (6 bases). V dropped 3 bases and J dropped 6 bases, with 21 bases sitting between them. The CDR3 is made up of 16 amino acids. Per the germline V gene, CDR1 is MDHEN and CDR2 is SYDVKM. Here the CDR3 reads CASSFPAGMERGEQYV. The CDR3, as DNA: TGTGCCAGCAGTTTCCCGGCGGGGATGGAGCGCGGCGAGCAGTACGTC.

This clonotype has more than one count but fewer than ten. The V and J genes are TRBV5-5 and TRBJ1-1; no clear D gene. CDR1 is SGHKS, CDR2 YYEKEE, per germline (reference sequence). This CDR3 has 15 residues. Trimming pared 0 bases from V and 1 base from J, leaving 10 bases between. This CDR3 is CASSLGASSNTEAFF. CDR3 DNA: TGTGCCAGCAGCTTGGGGGCCAGCTCGAACACTGAAGCTTTCTTT.

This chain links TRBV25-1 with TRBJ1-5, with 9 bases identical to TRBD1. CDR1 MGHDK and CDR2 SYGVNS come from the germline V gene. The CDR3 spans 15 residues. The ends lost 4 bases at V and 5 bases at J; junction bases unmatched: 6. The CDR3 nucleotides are TGTGCCAGCAGTGCGGCGGGACAGGGATATCAGCCCCAGCATTTT. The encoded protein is CASSAAGQGYQPQHF.

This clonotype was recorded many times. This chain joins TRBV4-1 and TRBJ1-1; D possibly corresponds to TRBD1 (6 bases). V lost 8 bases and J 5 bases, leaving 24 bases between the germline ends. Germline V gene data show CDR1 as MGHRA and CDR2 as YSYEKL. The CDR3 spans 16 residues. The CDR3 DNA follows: TGCGCCAGCCGGACAATGGGGGCCAGGGGAGGAACTGAAGCTTTCTTT. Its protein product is CASRTMGARGGTEAFF.

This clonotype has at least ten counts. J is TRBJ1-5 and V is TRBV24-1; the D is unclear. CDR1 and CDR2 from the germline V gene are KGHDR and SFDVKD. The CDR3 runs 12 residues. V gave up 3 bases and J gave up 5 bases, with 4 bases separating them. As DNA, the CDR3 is TGTGCCACCAGTGATCCGCATCAGCCCCAGCATTTT. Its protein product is CATSDPHQPQHF.

The CDR3 is CASSLVLAGGAKNIQYF. The CDR3 nucleotides are TGTGCCAGCAGCTTAGTTCTAGCGGGGGGAGCCAAAAACATTCAGTACTTC. J is TRBJ2-4 and V is TRBV7-9; 11 positions match TRBD2. CDR1 and CDR2 (germline): SEHNR, FQNEAQ (reference sequence). The CDR3 sequence is 17 residues long. The junction had 2 bases not matched to a gene; V was cut back by 1 base and J by 0 bases.

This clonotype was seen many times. CDR3 nucleotides: TGTGCCAGCAGCCGTTCGGGGGGGCTTTCACCCCTCCACTTT. It translates to CASSRSGGLSPLHF. V usage is TRBV6-5 and J usage is TRBJ1-6; maybe TRBD1 (6 bases). The V and J ends lost 6 bases and 9 bases respectively, with 15 bases between them. Germline CDR1 is MNHEY and CDR2 is SVGAGI. The CDR3 length is 14 residues.

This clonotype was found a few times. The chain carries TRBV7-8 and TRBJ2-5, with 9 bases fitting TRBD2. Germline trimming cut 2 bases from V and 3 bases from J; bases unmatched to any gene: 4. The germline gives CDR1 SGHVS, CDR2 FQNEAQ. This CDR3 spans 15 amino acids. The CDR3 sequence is CASSLIVAGEETQYF. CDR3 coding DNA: TGTGCCAGCAGCTTAATAGTAGCGGGGGAAGAGACCCAGTACTTC. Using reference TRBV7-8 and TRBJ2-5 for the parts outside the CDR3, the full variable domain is GAGVSQSPRYKVAKRGQDVALRCDPISGHVSLFWYQQALGQGPEFLTYFQNEAQLDKSGLPSDRFFAERPEGSVSTLKIQRTQQEDSAVYLCASSLIVAGEETQYFGPGTRLLVL.

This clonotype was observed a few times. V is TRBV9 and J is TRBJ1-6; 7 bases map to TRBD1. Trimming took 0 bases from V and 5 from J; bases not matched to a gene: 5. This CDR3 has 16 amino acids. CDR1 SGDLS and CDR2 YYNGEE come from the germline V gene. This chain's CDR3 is CASSVGQTGNNSPLHF. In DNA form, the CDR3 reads TGTGCCAGCAGCGTAGGCCAGACAGGGAATAATTCACCCCTCCACTTT. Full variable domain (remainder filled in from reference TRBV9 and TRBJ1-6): DSGVTQTPKHLITATGQRVTLRCSPRSGDLSVYWYQQSLDQGLQFLIQYYNGEERAKGNILERFSAQQFPDLHSELNLSSLELGDSALYFCASSVGQTGNNSPLHFGNGTRLTVT.

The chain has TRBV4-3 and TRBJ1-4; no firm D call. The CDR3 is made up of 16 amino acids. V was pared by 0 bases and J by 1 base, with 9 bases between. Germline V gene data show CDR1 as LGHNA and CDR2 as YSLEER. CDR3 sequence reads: CASSQDLGRTNEKLFF. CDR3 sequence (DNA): TGCGCCAGCAGCCAAGATCTCGGGAGAACTAATGAAAAACTGTTTTTT.

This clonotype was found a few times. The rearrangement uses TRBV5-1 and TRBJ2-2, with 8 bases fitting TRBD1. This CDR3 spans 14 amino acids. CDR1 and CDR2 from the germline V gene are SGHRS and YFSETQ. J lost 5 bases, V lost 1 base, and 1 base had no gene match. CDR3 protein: CASSLWTGTGELFF. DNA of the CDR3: TGCGCCAGCAGCTTGTGGACAGGGACCGGGGAGCTGTTTTTT.

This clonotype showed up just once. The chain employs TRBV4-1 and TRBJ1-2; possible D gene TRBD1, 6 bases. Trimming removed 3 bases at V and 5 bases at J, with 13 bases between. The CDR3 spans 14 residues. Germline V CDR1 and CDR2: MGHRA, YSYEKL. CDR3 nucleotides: TGCGCCAGCAGCCATCTGGGGGGCTGGTATGGCTACACCTTC. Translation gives CASSHLGGWYGYTF.

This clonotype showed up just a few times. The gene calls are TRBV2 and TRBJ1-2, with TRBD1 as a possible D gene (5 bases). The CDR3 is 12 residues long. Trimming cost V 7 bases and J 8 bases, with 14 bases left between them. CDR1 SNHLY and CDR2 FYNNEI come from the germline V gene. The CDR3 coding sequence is TGTGCCAGCAACACAGGTCCTGACGGCTACACCTTC. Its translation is CASNTGPDGYTF.

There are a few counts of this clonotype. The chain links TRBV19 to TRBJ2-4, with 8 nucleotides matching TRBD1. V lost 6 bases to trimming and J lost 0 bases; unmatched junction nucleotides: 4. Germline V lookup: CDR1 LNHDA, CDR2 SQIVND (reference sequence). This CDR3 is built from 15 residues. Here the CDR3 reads CASSRQGLAKNIQYF. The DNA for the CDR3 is TGTGCCAGTAGCAGACAGGGGTTAGCCAAAAACATTCAGTACTTC.

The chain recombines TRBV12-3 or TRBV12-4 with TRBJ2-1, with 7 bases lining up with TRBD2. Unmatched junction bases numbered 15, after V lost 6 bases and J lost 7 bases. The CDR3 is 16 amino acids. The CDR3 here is CASSFERPGLGNEQFF. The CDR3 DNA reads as TGTGCCAGCAGCTTTGAGAGACCCGGACTAGGAAATGAGCAGTTCTTC.

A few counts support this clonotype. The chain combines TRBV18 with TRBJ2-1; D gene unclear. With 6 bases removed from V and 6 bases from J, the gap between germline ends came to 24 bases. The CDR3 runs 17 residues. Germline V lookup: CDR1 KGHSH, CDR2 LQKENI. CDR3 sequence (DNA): TGTGCCAGCTCTTATTTTAACAGTCTTCGATCCCGCAATGAGCAGTTCTTC. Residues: CASSYFNSLRSRNEQFF.